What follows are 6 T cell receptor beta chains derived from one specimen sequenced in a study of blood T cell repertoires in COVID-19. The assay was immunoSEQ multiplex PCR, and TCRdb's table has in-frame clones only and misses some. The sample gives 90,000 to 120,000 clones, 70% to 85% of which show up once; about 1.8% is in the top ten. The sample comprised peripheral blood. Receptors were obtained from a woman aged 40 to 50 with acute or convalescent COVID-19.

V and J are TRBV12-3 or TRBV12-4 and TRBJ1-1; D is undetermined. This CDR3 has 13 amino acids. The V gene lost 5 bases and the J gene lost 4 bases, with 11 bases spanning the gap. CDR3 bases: TGTGCCAGCAGTGCCGCCAGGTCCACTGAAGCTTTCTTT. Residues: CASSAARSTEAFF.

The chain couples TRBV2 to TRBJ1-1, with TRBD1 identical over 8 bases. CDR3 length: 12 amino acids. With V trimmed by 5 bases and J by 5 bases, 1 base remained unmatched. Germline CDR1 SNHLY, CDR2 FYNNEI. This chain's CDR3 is CASSRTGTEAFF. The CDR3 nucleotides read TGTGCCAGCAGTAGGACAGGGACTGAAGCTTTCTTT.

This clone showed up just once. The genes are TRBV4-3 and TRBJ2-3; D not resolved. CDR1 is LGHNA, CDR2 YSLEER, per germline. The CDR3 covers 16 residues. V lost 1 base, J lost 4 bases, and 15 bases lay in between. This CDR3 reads CASSQGWASDPDTQYF. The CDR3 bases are TGCGCCAGCAGCCAAGGTTGGGCTTCTGACCCAGATACGCAGTATTTT.

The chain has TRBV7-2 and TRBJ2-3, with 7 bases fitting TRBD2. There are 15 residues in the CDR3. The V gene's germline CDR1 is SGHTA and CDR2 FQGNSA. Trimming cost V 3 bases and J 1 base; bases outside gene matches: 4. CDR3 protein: CASSFGGSGTDTQYF. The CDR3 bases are TGTGCCAGCAGCTTCGGGGGGTCGGGCACAGATACGCAGTATTTT.

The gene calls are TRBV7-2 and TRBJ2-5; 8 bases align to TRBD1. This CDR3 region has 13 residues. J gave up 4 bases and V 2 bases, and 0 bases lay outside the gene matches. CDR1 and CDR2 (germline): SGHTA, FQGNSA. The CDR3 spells CASSLQGAETQYF. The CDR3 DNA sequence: TGTGCCAGCAGCTTACAGGGGGCAGAGACCCAGTACTTC.

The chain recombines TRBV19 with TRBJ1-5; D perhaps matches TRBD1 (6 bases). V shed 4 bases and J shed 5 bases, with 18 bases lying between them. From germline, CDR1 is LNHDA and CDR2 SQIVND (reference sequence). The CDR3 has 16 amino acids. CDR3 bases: TGTGCCAGTAGTACATCCCCGGGACAAAGGTATCAGCCCCAGCATTTT. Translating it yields CASSTSPGQRYQPQHF. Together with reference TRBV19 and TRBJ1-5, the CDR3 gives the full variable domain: DGGITQSPKYLFRKEGQNVTLSCEQNLNHDAMYWYRQDPGQGLRLIYYSQIVNDFQKGDIAEGYSVSREKKESFPLTVTSAQKNPTAFYLCASSTSPGQRYQPQHFGDGTRLSIL.